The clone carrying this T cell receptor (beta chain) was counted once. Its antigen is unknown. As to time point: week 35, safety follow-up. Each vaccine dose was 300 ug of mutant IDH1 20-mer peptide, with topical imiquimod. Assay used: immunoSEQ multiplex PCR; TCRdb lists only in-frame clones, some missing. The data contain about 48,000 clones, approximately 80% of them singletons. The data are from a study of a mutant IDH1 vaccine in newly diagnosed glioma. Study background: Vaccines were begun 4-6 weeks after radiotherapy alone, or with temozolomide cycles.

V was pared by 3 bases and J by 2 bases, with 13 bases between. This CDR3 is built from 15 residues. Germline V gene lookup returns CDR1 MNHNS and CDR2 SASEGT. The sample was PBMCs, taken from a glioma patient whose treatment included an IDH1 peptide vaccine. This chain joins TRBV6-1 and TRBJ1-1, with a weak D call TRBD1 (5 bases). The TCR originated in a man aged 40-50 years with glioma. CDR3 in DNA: TGTGCCAGCAGTGACCTGGCTGGGGGAAACACTGAAGCTTTCTTT. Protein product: CASSDLAGGNTEAFF.